This T cell receptor beta chain appears in the sequencing data of a study of cytomegalovirus exposure and HLA in healthy donors. Whole-study findings and limits: Later on, a genetic analysis was performed. It linked a missense variant in DCLRE1C with V- and J-gene trimming of TCR beta. Investigators reported approximately 170 TCR beta chains as tied to cytomegalovirus. In a later analysis, TCR association rates varied by HLA locus: DRB1 most, HLA-C fewest.

Trimming removed 4 bases at V and 1 base at J, with 7 bases between. Germline V gives CDR1 LNHDA, CDR2 SQIVND (reference sequence). The CDR3 loop spans 13 amino acids. Of note for this clone: Its antigen remains unidentified.

The PCR used 60 Vbeta and 13 Jbeta primers. Sequencing was performed with immunoSEQ multiplex PCR; in TCRdb, only in-frame clones are kept and a portion is missing. The sample has over 100,000 clones, over 60% seen once. This receptor was taken from a young woman in good health and CMV-seronegative. The gene calls are TRBV19 and TRBJ1-1; possible D gene TRBD1, 5 bases. Material for sequencing was PBMCs. CDR3 nucleotide sequence: TGTGCCAGTAGTAAACAGGAGAACACTGAAGCTTTCTTT. It translates to CASSKQENTEAFF.